These 27 T cell receptor beta chains were all obtained from the same sample, sequenced in a study of cytomegalovirus exposure and HLA in healthy donors. A multiplex PCR was run with 60 Vbeta primers and 13 Jbeta primers. Clones were sequenced by immunoSEQ multiplex PCR, and TCRdb holds only the in-frame ones, with some missing. The data show about 78,000 clones, over 60% seen once. The source material was PBMCs. The receptors here all came from a woman between 35 and 50 years old in good health and CMV-seropositive.

This clone was counted once. The V gene is TRBV7-9, the J gene TRBJ2-2, with D uncertain. Trimming removed 2 bases at V and 0 bases at J, with 4 bases between. Looked up from germline, CDR1 is SEHNR and CDR2 is FQNEAQ (reference sequence). The CDR3 contains 14 residues. CDR3 sequence: CASSLQTNTGELFF. The DNA for the CDR3 is TGTGCCAGCAGCTTACAGACGAACACCGGGGAGCTGTTTTTT.

J is TRBJ1-1 and V is TRBV9, with 7 positions matching TRBD1. The CDR3 consists of 14 residues. Germline CDR1 reads SGDLS; CDR2 reads YYNGEE. J gave up 1 base and V 4 bases, and 4 bases lay outside the gene matches. CDR3 DNA sequence: TGTGCCAGCAGCCCGCACAGGGGGAACACTGAAGCTTTCTTT. The encoded protein is CASSPHRGNTEAFF.

This clone was observed once. The rearrangement joins TRBV6-5 to TRBJ2-1; TRBD1 aligns across 9 bases. This CDR3 has 15 amino acids. V trimming: 6 bases; J trimming: 7 bases; junction bases outside the gene matches: 10. Germline V gene sequence: CDR1 MNHEY, CDR2 SVGAGI. This CDR3 is CASSPGQGIWNEQFF. CDR3 coding DNA: TGTGCCAGCAGCCCCGGACAGGGGATCTGGAATGAGCAGTTCTTC.

This clone showed up just once. The rearrangement links TRBV18 to TRBJ1-2; D is possibly TRBD1 (5 bases). The V end was cut by 1 base, the J end by 7 bases, with 16 bases between. The CDR3 contains 15 residues. Germline CDR1 KGHSH, CDR2 LQKENI. The CDR3 sequence: CASSPLGGDQSGYTF. The CDR3 nucleotides read TGTGCCAGCTCACCACTCGGAGGGGATCAGAGTGGCTACACCTTC.

The J gene is TRBJ1-4, the V gene TRBV2; 7 positions match TRBD1. V lost 6 bases to trimming and J lost 8 bases; unmatched junction nucleotides: 9. The germline V gene encodes CDR1 SNHLY and CDR2 FYNNEI. This CDR3 has 14 amino acids. As DNA, the CDR3 is TGTGCCAGCAGCACTAGAAGACAGGGAGAAAAACTGTTTTTT. It yields the protein CASSTRRQGEKLFF.

The chain has TRBV2 and TRBJ2-3; 7 nucleotides agree with TRBD2. The germline V gene has CDR1 SNHLY and CDR2 FYNNEI. V lost 2 bases and J lost 8; bases outside the gene matches: 7. This CDR3 is 14 amino acids long. The CDR3 DNA is TGTGCCAGCAGTGAAAGTTTGGGGGGGGTTACGCAGTATTTT. It is translated as CASSESLGGVTQYF. The entire variable domain, with the rest obtained from reference TRBV2 and TRBJ2-3, is as follows: EPEVTQTPSHQVTQMGQEVILRCVPISNHLYFYWYRQILGQKVEFLVSFYNNEISEKSEIFDDQFSVERPDGSNFTLKIRSTKLEDSAMYFCASSESLGGVTQYFGPGTRLTVL.

The chain joins TRBV14 to TRBJ1-2; no reliable D call. V was clipped by 0 bases and J by 4 bases, with 9 bases between them. The CDR3 extends over 14 amino acids. Per germline, CDR1 SGHDN and CDR2 FVKESK. Here the CDR3 DNA reads TGTGCCAGCAGCCAAGAACGGTCGGGCTATGGCTACACCTTC. This sequence encodes CASSQERSGYGYTF.

The J gene is TRBJ2-5, the V gene TRBV10-3, with D tentatively TRBD2 (5 bases). This CDR3 comprises 12 residues. The germline V gene encodes CDR1 ENHRY and CDR2 SYGVKD. V lost 6 bases and J 7 bases, leaving 12 bases between the germline ends. The DNA for the CDR3 is TGTGCCATCAGATCAGCCGGAGGGACCCAGTACTTC. This codes for CAIRSAGGTQYF.

CDR3 sequence (DNA): TGTGCCAGCAGCTTAAGAAGACAAACTGAAGCTTTCTTT. Amino acids: CASSLRRQTEAFF. This chain uses TRBV7-2 with TRBJ1-1; D is uncertain. Germline CDR1 is SGHTA and CDR2 is FQGNSA. V was cut by 2 bases and J by 5 bases, with 9 bases left in between. There are 13 residues in the CDR3.

The J gene is TRBJ1-5, the V gene TRBV19; the match to TRBD1 covers 8 bases. Looked up from germline, CDR1 is LNHDA and CDR2 is SQIVND (reference sequence). This CDR3 region has 15 residues. After removal of 0 bases from V and 7 bases from J, the junction contained 5 bases not matched to a gene. The CDR3 coding sequence is TGTGCCAGTAGTATAGACTGGACAGGGTTACAGCCCCAGCATTTT. Its translation: CASSIDWTGLQPQHF.

As to this clone: At the DNA level, this CDR3 is encoded by other sequences in the same sample as well. This chain joins TRBV30 and TRBJ1-5, with D unresolved. The CDR3 spans 15 residues. Trimming took off 0 bases at V and 1 base at J, with 10 bases between the two ends. CDR1 and CDR2 (germline): GTSNPN, SVGIG (reference sequence). The CDR3 DNA follows: TGTGCCTGGAGTGTCCCAGGCCTGAGCAATCAGCCCCAGCATTTT. This translates into CAWSVPGLSNQPQHF.

This clone was counted only a few times. V is TRBV6-5 and J is TRBJ1-2; a possible D gene is TRBD1 (5 bases). V gave up 0 bases and J gave up 8 bases, with 10 bases separating them. Germline CDR1 and CDR2: MNHEY and SVGAGI. The CDR3 consists of 13 residues. The CDR3 is CASSYSARTGYTF. The CDR3 DNA reads TGTGCCAGCAGTTACTCCGCCAGGACAGGCTACACCTTC.

This clone was observed a handful of times. J is TRBJ2-1 and V is TRBV7-6, with a tentative D call TRBD2 (6 bases). CDR1 is SGHVS and CDR2 is FNYEAQ in the germline V gene. Between the trimmed V and J ends, which lost 1 base and 4 bases, there was a span of 11 bases. The CDR3 runs to 15 residues. CDR3: CASSLEGGEYNEQFF. The CDR3 DNA reads TGTGCCAGCAGCTTAGAAGGCGGGGAGTACAATGAGCAGTTCTTC.

This chain links TRBV10-3 with TRBJ2-5; maybe TRBD2 (5 bases). The CDR3 extends over 13 amino acids. Germline values: CDR1 ENHRY, CDR2 SYGVKD. The V gene lost 6 bases and the J gene lost 1 base, with 9 bases spanning the gap. CDR3 region: CAIRGLAQETQYF. The CDR3 bases are TGTGCCATCAGAGGGCTAGCCCAAGAGACCCAGTACTTC.

This sequence joins TRBV7-9 and TRBJ1-4, with a weak D call TRBD1 (6 bases). The V and J ends lost 5 bases and 5 bases respectively, with 15 bases between them. Germline values: CDR1 SEHNR, CDR2 FQNEAQ (reference sequence). The length of the CDR3 is 15 residues. DNA of the CDR3: TGTGCCAGCAGCCCGCATGACAGGTGGAATGAAAAACTGTTTTTT. Protein product: CASSPHDRWNEKLFF.

The V and J genes are TRBV2 and TRBJ1-5, with a possible D match to TRBD1 (5 bases). The germline gives CDR1 SNHLY, CDR2 FYNNEI. This CDR3 comprises 16 residues. The germline V and J ends were trimmed by 3 bases and 1 base, with 13 bases remaining between them. In DNA, the CDR3 is TGTGCCAGCAGTGAGGGGCCAGGGCTGAGCAATCAGCCCCAGCATTTT. It yields the protein CASSEGPGLSNQPQHF.

This clone is large by share. The chain recombines TRBV5-1 with TRBJ2-3; 14 nucleotides agree with TRBD2. Germline assignment: CDR1 SGHRS and CDR2 YFSETQ. This CDR3 has 15 amino acids. J was trimmed by 6 bases and V by 6 bases; bases with no gene match: 6. CDR3 DNA sequence: TGCGCCAGCACGCCGACTAGCGGGAGGGCTGATACGCAGTATTTT. As protein: CASTPTSGRADTQYF.

The rearrangement links TRBV30 to TRBJ2-2; 11 nucleotides line up with TRBD1. The CDR3 has 16 amino acids. Germline-derived CDR1 and CDR2 are GTSNPN and SVGIG (reference sequence). J lost 4 bases, V lost 3 bases, and 7 bases had no gene match. The CDR3 coding sequence is TGTGCCTGGAGACCGATGGGACAGGGGGTCACCGGGGAGCTGTTTTTT. This gives the protein CAWRPMGQGVTGELFF.

This chain joins TRBV5-1 and TRBJ2-5; 10 bases fit TRBD2. This CDR3 spans 15 amino acids. Germline values: CDR1 SGHRS, CDR2 YFSETQ. The trim removed 0 bases at V and 5 bases at J, leaving 4 bases unmatched. CDR3 in DNA: TGCGCCAGCAGCTTGGAAGCGGGAGGGCCGGAGACCCAGTACTTC. Amino acid sequence: CASSLEAGGPETQYF.

The V and J genes are TRBV6-5 and TRBJ1-1; 8 bases agree with TRBD1. This CDR3 contains 15 residues. Trimming removed 2 bases from V and 5 bases from J; junction bases left unmatched: 7. Germline V gene lookup returns CDR1 MNHEY and CDR2 SVGAGI. The CDR3 DNA sequence: TGTGCCAGCAGTTACCACAGGGGGGTAGGGACTGAAGCTTTCTTT. Translating it yields CASSYHRGVGTEAFF.

This clone has a single count. The rearrangement links TRBV9 to TRBJ2-3; 14 positions match TRBD2. This CDR3 contains 17 residues. V was clipped by 3 bases and J by 5 bases; unmatched bases: 8. Germline CDR1 SGDLS, CDR2 YYNGEE. DNA of the CDR3: TGTGCCAGCAGCGCCAGACTAGCGGGGGGGCGCCTAGATACGCAGTATTTT. This sequence encodes CASSARLAGGRLDTQYF.

Within the sample, this clone is medium-sized. The chain couples TRBV4-3 to TRBJ2-7; D might be TRBD2 (5 bases). The CDR3 has 14 amino acids. Per germline, CDR1 LGHNA and CDR2 YSLEER. V was clipped by 4 bases and J by 0 bases, with 10 bases between them. CDR3 in amino acids: CASSLWRSSYEQYF. For the CDR3, the DNA is TGCGCCAGCAGCCTCTGGAGGAGCTCCTACGAGCAGTACTTC.

Written as DNA, the CDR3 is TGTGCCTGGAGTGGTGAGGGATGGGAGCAGTACTTC. Its translation is CAWSGEGWEQYF. The V gene is TRBV30, the J gene TRBJ2-7; TRBD2 is a possible D gene (5 bases). Per the germline V gene, CDR1 is GTSNPN and CDR2 is SVGIG (reference sequence). Trimming stripped 1 base from V and 7 bases from J, with 11 bases between. CDR3 size: 12 residues.

Written as DNA, the CDR3 is TGTGCCAGCTCACCCGAAGCCTCTTATAATTCACCCCTCCACTTT. It is translated as CASSPEASYNSPLHF. The V and J genes are TRBV18 and TRBJ1-6; D gene unclear. The CDR3 length is 15 residues. Trimming cost V 3 bases and J 4 bases, with 10 bases left between them. Per the germline V gene, CDR1 is KGHSH and CDR2 is LQKENI.

The chain recombines TRBV9 with TRBJ2-6; the match to TRBD2 covers 8 bases. Germline V gene sequence: CDR1 SGDLS, CDR2 YYNGEE. The CDR3 contains 16 residues. J lost 0 bases, V lost 4 bases, and 3 bases had no gene match. The DNA for the CDR3 is TGTGCCAGCAGCCCCCGGGGGGGCTCTGGGGCCAACGTCCTGACTTTC. Its protein product is CASSPRGGSGANVLTF.

V and J are TRBV5-1 and TRBJ2-2; D is undetermined. The CDR3 covers 12 residues. From germline, CDR1 is SGHRS and CDR2 YFSETQ. V gave up 4 bases and J gave up 3 bases, with 4 bases separating them. CDR3 sequence (DNA): TGCGCCAGCAGCCCCTACACCGGGGAGCTGTTTTTT. Protein product: CASSPYTGELFF.

This chain uses TRBV7-2 with TRBJ2-5; D might be TRBD1 (5 bases). Judging by the DNA end, TRBJ2-7 fits better; the J call may be wrong. Germline V gene data show CDR1 as SGHTA and CDR2 as FQGNSA. The CDR3 loop spans 13 amino acids. The CDR3 nucleotides are TGTGCCAGCAGCTTAGGCAGGGCCTACGAGCAGTACTTC. As protein: CASSLGRAYEQYF.